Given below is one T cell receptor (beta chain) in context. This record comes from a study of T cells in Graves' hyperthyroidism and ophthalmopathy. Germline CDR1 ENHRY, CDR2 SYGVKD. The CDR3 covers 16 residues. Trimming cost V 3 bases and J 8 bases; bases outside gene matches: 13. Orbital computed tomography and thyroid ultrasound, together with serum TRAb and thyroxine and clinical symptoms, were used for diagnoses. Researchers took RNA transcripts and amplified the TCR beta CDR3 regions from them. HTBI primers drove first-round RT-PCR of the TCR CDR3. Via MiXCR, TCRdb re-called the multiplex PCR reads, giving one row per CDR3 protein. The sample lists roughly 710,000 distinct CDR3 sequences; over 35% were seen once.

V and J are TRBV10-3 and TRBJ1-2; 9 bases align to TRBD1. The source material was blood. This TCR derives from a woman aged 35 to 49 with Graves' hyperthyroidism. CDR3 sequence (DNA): TGTGCCATCAGTGACCGCTATACTGGGACAGGGTCGGGCTACACCTTC. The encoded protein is CAISDRYTGTGSGYTF.